Below, 8 T cell receptor beta chains from the same sample are listed, as sequenced in a study of blood T cell repertoires in COVID-19. Generated by immunoSEQ multiplex PCR, the TCRdb table keeps only in-frame clones and is missing some. There are around 240,000 clones in the sample; 70% to 85% occur only once, and around 1.8% lies in the top ten. The sample taken for sequencing was peripheral blood. The receptor set was obtained from a woman older than 75 with acute or convalescent COVID-19.

The rearrangement joins TRBV6-2 or TRBV6-3 to TRBJ2-7, with D maybe TRBD2 (6 bases). The V end lost 2 bases, the J end lost 0 bases, and 8 bases lay between the germline ends. The CDR3 runs 14 residues. CDR1 MNHEY and CDR2 SVGEGT come from the germline V gene. CDR3: CASSYAGSSYEQYF. The CDR3 DNA reads TGTGCCAGCAGTTACGCGGGAAGCTCCTACGAGCAGTACTTC.

In nucleotides, the CDR3 is TGTGCCAGCAGTCTCACAAGACGTGTCGGCCAGGGGGGCAATTCACCCCTCCACTTT. This gives the protein CASSLTRRVGQGGNSPLHF. The chain joins TRBV27 to TRBJ1-6, with 7 bases lining up with TRBD1. The CDR3 covers 19 residues. The junction had 20 bases not matched to a gene; V was cut back by 5 bases and J by 7 bases. Germline V gene data show CDR1 as MNHEY and CDR2 as SMNVEV (reference sequence).

In its sample, this clone was seen a few times. The chain carries TRBV19 and TRBJ2-4; TRBD1 is a possible D gene (6 bases). V was pared by 7 bases and J by 5 bases, with 15 bases between. Looked up from germline, CDR1 is LNHDA and CDR2 is SQIVND (reference sequence). The CDR3 runs to 14 residues. The CDR3 region is CASTNRGYENIQYF. CDR3 nucleotide sequence: TGTGCCAGTACCAATAGGGGGTACGAAAACATTCAGTACTTC.

This rearrangement joins TRBV19 to TRBJ1-5; 8 nucleotides line up with TRBD1. After removal of 6 bases from V and 3 bases from J, the junction contained 7 bases not matched to a gene. Per germline, CDR1 LNHDA and CDR2 SQIVND (reference sequence). This CDR3 is 15 amino acids long. CDR3 loop: CASRLQGEVNQPQHF. As DNA, the CDR3 is TGTGCCAGTAGACTACAGGGGGAAGTCAATCAGCCCCAGCATTTT. Full variable domain (remainder filled in from reference TRBV19 and TRBJ1-5): DGGITQSPKYLFRKEGQNVTLSCEQNLNHDAMYWYRQDPGQGLRLIYYSQIVNDFQKGDIAEGYSVSREKKESFPLTVTSAQKNPTAFYLCASRLQGEVNQPQHFGDGTRLSIL.

This clone was seen more than once but under ten times. The rearrangement joins TRBV2 to TRBJ2-7, with 8 bases fitting TRBD1. The CDR3 length is 16 residues. The V gene's germline CDR1 is SNHLY and CDR2 FYNNEI. Trimming removed 2 bases from V and 1 base from J; junction bases left unmatched: 7. The DNA for the CDR3 is TGTGCCAGCAGTGAATTTAGGACAGGGAGGTCCTACGAGCAGTACTTC. It yields the protein CASSEFRTGRSYEQYF. The full variable domain, with the rest looked up from reference TRBV2 and TRBJ2-7, is EPEVTQTPSHQVTQMGQEVILRCVPISNHLYFYWYRQILGQKVEFLVSFYNNEISEKSEIFDDQFSVERPDGSNFTLKIRSTKLEDSAMYFCASSEFRTGRSYEQYFGPGTRLTVT.

This rearrangement joins TRBV6-1 to TRBJ2-1, with 8 bases that match TRBD1. The CDR3 sequence is 14 residues long. The V gene's germline CDR1 is MNHNS and CDR2 SASEGT. V trimming: 2 bases; J trimming: 4 bases; junction bases outside the gene matches: 1. Here the CDR3 reads CASSERTGYNEQFF. Written as DNA, the CDR3 is TGTGCCAGCAGTGAAAGGACAGGGTACAATGAGCAGTTCTTC.

Worth noting for this clone: Other DNA variants within this sample encode the same CDR3. The CDR3: CASSQSTGAGVQETQYF. Here the CDR3 DNA reads TGCGCCAGCAGCCAATCCACAGGGGCCGGGGTCCAAGAGACCCAGTACTTC. The chain couples TRBV4-3 to TRBJ2-5; TRBD1 agrees at 7 bases. CDR1 and CDR2 (germline): LGHNA, YSLEER. V lost 2 bases and J lost 1; bases outside the gene matches: 10. The CDR3 covers 17 residues.

The chain couples TRBV30 to TRBJ1-1, with 7 bases that match TRBD1. CDR3 length: 14 residues. The junction had 8 bases not matched to a gene; V was cut back by 0 bases and J by 7 bases. Germline CDR1 GTSNPN, CDR2 SVGIG (reference sequence). The CDR3 spells CAWSVSAAGGEAFF. CDR3 nucleotides: TGTGCCTGGAGTGTAAGCGCGGCAGGGGGTGAAGCTTTCTTT.